This TCR beta chain was obtained from a study of blood T cell repertoires in COVID-19. V gave up 8 bases and J gave up 0 bases, with 11 bases separating them. This CDR3 is built from 14 residues. Per germline, CDR1 ENHRY and CDR2 SYGVKD. In the authors' workflow: Reference gene primer amplification yielded estimated nucleated cell counts. The data were produced by immunoSEQ multiplex PCR, yet TCRdb's version contains in-frame clones alone and is incomplete. D and trimming come from the DNA, and the V and J calls and clone size come from that table. The sample consists of about 130,000 clones, 75% to 90% of them appearing once. Individuals drawn from around 25 US areas were roughly 18 to 100 years old. Recovery meant two consecutive negative NP/OP PCR tests, professional clearance, or resolved symptoms.

The TCR sequence derives from a man aged 25-45 years who had recovered from COVID-19. The rearrangement links TRBV10-3 to TRBJ2-1, with D possibly being TRBD2 (5 bases). Specimen: PBMCs or T cells enriched from blood (not recorded which). This CDR3 reads CAIGRRSSYNEQFF. CDR3 sequence (DNA): TGTGCCATCGGTAGGAGGAGCTCCTACAATGAGCAGTTCTTC.